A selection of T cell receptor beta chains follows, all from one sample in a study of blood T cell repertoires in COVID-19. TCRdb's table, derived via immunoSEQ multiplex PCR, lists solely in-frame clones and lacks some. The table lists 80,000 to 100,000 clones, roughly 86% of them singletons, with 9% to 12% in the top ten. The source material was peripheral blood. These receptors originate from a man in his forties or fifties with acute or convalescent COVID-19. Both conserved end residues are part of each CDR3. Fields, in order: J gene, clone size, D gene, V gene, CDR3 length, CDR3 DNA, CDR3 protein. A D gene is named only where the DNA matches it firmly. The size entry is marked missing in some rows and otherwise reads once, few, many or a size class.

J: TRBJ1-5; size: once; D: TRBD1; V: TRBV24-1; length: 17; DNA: TGTGCCACCAGTGACCGCCCGACAGGGGTCGACAATCAGCCCCAGCATTTT; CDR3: CATSDRPTGVDNQPQHF
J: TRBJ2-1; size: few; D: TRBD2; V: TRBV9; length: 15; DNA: TGTGCCAGCAGCGCCACTAGCGGGAGGTCGAATGAGCAGTTCTTC; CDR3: CASSATSGRSNEQFF
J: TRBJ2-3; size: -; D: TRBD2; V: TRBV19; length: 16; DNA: TGTGCCAGTAGTATCCTAGCGGGGGGCCGGACAGATACGCAGTATTTT; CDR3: CASSILAGGRTDTQYF
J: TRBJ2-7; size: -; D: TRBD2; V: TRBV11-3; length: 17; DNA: TGTGCCAGCAGCTCCGCTAGCGGGCCATTGAAGAACTACGAGCAGTACTTC; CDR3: CASSSASGPLKNYEQYF
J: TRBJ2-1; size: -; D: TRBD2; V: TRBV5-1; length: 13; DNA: TGCGCCAGCAGCTATTATAGCGGGCGTGAGCAGTTCTTC; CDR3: CASSYYSGREQFF
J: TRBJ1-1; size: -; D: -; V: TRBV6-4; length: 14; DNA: TGTGCCAGCAGTCAAAACACGGGGGACACTGAAGCTTTCTTT; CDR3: CASSQNTGDTEAFF
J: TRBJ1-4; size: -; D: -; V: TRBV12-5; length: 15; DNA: TGTGCTAGTGGCCCTCCAGGGCGCGAGTATGAAAAACTGTTTTTT; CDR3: CASGPPGREYEKLFF
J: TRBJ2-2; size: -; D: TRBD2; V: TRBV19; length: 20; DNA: TGTGCCAGTAGTATTCTTGGAACTAGCGGGAGTCGGGCGAACACCGGGGAGCTGTTTTTT; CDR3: CASSILGTSGSRANTGELFF
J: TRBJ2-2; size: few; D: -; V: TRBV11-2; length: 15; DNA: TGTGCCAGCTCTCTAAGTCGGGGGAGCACCGGGGAGCTGTTTTTT; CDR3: CASSLSRGSTGELFF
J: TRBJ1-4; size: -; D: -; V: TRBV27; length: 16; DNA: TGTGCCAGCAGTTTATCGTCAGGCCCCGTTAATGAAAAACTGTTTTTT; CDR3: CASSLSSGPVNEKLFF
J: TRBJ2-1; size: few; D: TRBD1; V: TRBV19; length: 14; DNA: TGTGCCAGTAGGGGACAGGGGCCGTACAATGAGCAGTTCTTC; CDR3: CASRGQGPYNEQFF
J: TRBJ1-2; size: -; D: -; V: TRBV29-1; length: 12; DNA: TGCAGCGCCATCATCCGGGACTATGGCTACACCTTC; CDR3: CSAIIRDYGYTF
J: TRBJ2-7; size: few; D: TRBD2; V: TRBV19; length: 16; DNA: TGTGCCAGTAGTATACCCTGGGGTAGCGGGAATCCAAAGCAGTACTTC; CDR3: CASSIPWGSGNPKQYF
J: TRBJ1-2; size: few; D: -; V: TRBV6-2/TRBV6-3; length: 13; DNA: TGTGCCAGCAGTTACGAGGGTCGAGGGGGCTACACCTTC; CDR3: CASSYEGRGGYTF
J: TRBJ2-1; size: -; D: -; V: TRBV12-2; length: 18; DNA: TGTGCAAGTCGCCATAAGGCACGCGTGGCGGGGCTTTACAATGAGCAGTTCTTC; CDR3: CASRHKARVAGLYNEQFF
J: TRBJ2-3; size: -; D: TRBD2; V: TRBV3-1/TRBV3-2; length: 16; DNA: TGTGCCAGCAGCCAAGATTGGAGCGGGAGGGGAGATACGCAGTATTTT; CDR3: CASSQDWSGRGDTQYF
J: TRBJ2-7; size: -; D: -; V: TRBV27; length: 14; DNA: TGTGCCAGCAGTCCCCTATCAGGGTTTTACGAGCAGTACTTC; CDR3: CASSPLSGFYEQYF
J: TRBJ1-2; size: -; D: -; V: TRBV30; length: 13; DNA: TGTGCCTGGAGTTCCCCCCCACGTAGAGGCTACACCTTC; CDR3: CAWSSPPRRGYTF
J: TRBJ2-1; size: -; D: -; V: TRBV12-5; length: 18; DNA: TGTGCTAGTGGTTTGCCCAGGGCGGTGGGAAGCTCCTACAATGAGCAGTTCTTC; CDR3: CASGLPRAVGSSYNEQFF
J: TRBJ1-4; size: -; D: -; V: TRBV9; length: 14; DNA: TGTGCCAGCAGCCAGACAGCAACTAATGAAAAACTGTTTTTT; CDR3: CASSQTATNEKLFF
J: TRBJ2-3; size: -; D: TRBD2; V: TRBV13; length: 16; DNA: TGTGCCAGCAGCCCTACCACGCGGGAGGCTGGAGATACGCAGTATTTT; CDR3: CASSPTTREAGDTQYF
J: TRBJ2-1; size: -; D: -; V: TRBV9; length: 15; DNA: TGTGCCAGCAGCGTAGTTTCTGGGGGCCACAATGAGCAGTTCTTC; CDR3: CASSVVSGGHNEQFF
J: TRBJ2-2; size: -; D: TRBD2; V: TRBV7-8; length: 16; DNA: TGTGCCAGCAGCCGTAGCGGGAGCCGAGACACCGGGGAGCTGTTTTTT; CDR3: CASSRSGSRDTGELFF
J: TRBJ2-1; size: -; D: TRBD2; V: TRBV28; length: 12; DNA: TGTGCCAGCAGTTTACCCGGACTAGCCCTGTTCTTC; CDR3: CASSLPGLALFF
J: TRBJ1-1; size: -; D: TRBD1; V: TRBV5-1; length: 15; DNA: TGCGCCAGCAGCTTAAAGGGGACAGGGGCCACTGAAGCTTTCTTT; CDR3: CASSLKGTGATEAFF
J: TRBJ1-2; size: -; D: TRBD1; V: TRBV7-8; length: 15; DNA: TGTGCCAGCAGCACCAGGACAGGGATCGATTATGGCTACACCTTC; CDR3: CASSTRTGIDYGYTF
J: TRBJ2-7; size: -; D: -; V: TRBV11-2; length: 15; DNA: TGTGCCAGCAGCTTAGAGGTTGGAGGGGCGAACGAGCAGTACTTC; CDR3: CASSLEVGGANEQYF
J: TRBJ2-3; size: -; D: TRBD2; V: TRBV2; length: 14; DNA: TGTGCCAGAACCGACCCCCTAGCGGGACGGACGCAGTATTTT; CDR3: CARTDPLAGRTQYF
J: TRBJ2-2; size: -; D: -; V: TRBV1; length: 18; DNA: TGCACCAGCAGCCAAACCCGAACTAGCGGAGCGAACACCGGGGAGCTGTTTTTT; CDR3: CTSSQTRTSGANTGELFF
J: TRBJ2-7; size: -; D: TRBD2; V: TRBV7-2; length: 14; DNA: TGTGCCAGCAGCTTAGCCAGGGACTACTACGAGCAGTACTTC; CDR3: CASSLARDYYEQYF
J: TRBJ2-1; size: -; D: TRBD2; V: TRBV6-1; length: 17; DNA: TGTGCCAGCAGCGAATCTAGCGGGAATAGTTTCTACAATGAGCAGTTCTTC; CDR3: CASSESSGNSFYNEQFF
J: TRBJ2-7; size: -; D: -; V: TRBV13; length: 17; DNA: TGTGCCAGCAGCTCCCAAAGCACCACCGCGGGCTCCTACGAGCAGTACTTC; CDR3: CASSSQSTTAGSYEQYF
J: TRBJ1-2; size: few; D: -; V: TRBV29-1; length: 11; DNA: TGCAGCGGCGAGGGCAGGTATGGCTACACCTTC; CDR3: CSGEGRYGYTF
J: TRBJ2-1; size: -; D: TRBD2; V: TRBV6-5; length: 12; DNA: TGTGCCAGCAGGCCAACTAGCGGGGGCGAGTTCTTC; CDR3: CASRPTSGGEFF
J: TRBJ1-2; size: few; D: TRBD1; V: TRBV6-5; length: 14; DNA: TGTGCCAGCAGATTAATGGGACAGGGCTCTGGCTACACCTTC; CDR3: CASRLMGQGSGYTF
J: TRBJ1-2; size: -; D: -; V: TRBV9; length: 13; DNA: TGTGCCAGCAGCGTAAGTGGCAACTATGGCTACACCTTC; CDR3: CASSVSGNYGYTF
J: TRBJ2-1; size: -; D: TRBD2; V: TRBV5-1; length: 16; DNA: TGCGCCAGCACCCCAGTAGCGGGGTCCTCCTACAATGAGCAGTTCTTC; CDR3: CASTPVAGSSYNEQFF
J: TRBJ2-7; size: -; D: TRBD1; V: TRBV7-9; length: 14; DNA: TGTGCCAGCAGCTCCGACAGGGGGGCCTACGAGCAGTACTTC; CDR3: CASSSDRGAYEQYF
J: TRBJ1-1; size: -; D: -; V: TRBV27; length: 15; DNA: TGTGCCAGCCCTCTCGGGGGGGGAGAACACACTGAAGCTTTCTTT; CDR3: CASPLGGGEHTEAFF
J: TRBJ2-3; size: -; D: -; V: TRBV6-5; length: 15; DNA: TGTGCCAGCTCTGCCCGCACAGGGAGCACAGATACGCAGTATTTT; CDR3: CASSARTGSTDTQYF
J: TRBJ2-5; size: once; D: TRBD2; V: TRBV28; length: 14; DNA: TGTGCCAGCAGGGCGGGAGGCCCTCAAGAGACCCAGTACTTC; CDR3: CASRAGGPQETQYF
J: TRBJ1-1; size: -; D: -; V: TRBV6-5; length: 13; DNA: TGTGCCACCATGCGCCGAATGAACACTGAAGCTTTCTTT; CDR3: CATMRRMNTEAFF
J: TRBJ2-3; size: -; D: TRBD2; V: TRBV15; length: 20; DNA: TGTGCCACCAGCAGGCCAACTAGCGGGAGGGCCCCCGGTCGGACAGATACGCAGTATTTT; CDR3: CATSRPTSGRAPGRTDTQYF
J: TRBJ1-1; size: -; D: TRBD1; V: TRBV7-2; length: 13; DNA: TGTGCCAGCAGCCTGACAGGGATTGCTGAAGCTTTCTTT; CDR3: CASSLTGIAEAFF
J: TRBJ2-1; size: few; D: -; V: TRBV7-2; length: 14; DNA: TGTGCCAGCAGCCCCCTATTGCGGGCCGGCGATACTATCTTC; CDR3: CASSPLLRAGDTIF
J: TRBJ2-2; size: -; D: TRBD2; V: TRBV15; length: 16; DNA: TGTGCCACCAGCAGCCTACTAGCGGGAGAGGGCGGGGAGCTGTTTTTT; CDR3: CATSSLLAGEGGELFF
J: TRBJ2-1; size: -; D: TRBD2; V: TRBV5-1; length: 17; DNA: TGCGCCAGCAGCTTCCAATCCGGGACTAGCGGGAGTAATGAGCAGTTCTTC; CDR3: CASSFQSGTSGSNEQFF
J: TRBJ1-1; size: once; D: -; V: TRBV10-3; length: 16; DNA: TGTGCCATCAGTAGCACAAGGGGGGGAGGGGACACTGAAGCTTTCTTT; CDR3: CAISSTRGGGDTEAFF
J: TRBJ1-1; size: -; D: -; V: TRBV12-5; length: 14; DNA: TGTGCTAGTGGTTCCCCCCCCGGGGGTAATGAAGCTTTCTTT; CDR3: CASGSPPGGNEAFF
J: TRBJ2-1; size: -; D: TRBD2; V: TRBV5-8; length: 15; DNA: TGTGCCAGCAGCATGGGACTAGCGAGATACAATGAGCAGTTCTTC; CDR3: CASSMGLARYNEQFF
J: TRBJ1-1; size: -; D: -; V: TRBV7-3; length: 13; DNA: TGTGCCAGCAGCTCTCAGGGTTGGGGTGAAGCTTTCTTT; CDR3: CASSSQGWGEAFF
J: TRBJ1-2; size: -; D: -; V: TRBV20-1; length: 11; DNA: TGCAGTGCTTCTACAGGCAGCGGCTACACCTTC; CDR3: CSASTGSGYTF
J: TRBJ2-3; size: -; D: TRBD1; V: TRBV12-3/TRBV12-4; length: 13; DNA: TGTGCCAGCAGCCAGGGGGAGAGAGATACGCAGTATTTT; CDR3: CASSQGERDTQYF
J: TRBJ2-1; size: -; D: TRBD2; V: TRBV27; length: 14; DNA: TGTGCCAGCAGCGGGACTAGCGGGTTCGGTGAGCAGTTCTTC; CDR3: CASSGTSGFGEQFF
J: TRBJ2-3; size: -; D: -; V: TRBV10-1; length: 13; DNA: TGCGCCAGGAGGGACTGGAAAACAGATACGCAGTATTTT; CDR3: CARRDWKTDTQYF
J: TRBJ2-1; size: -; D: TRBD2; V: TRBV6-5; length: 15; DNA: TGTGCCAGCAGTTACCGGGCGGGAGTTAACAATGAGCAGTTCTTC; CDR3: CASSYRAGVNNEQFF
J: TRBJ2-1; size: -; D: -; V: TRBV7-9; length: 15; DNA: TGTGCCAGCAGCTTAGAACGGGGGATTCTCAATGAGCAGTTCTTC; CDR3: CASSLERGILNEQFF
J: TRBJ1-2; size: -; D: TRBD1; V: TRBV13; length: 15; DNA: TGTGCCAGCAGCTACCGGACAGGATGGAACTATGGCTACACCTTC; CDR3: CASSYRTGWNYGYTF
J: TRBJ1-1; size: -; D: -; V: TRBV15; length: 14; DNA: TGTGCCACCAGCAGGAGGGGACTTAACACTGAAGCTTTCTTT; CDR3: CATSRRGLNTEAFF